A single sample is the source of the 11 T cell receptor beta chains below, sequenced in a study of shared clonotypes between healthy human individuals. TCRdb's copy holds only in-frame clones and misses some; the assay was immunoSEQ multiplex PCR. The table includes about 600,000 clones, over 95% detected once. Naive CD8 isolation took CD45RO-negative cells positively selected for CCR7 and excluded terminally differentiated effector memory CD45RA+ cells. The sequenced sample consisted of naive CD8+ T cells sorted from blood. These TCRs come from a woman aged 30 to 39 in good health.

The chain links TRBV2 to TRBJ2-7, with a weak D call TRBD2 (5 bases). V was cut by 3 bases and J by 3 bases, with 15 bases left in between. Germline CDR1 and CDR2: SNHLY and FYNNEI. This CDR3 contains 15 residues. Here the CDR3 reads CASSDPGSGVYEQYF. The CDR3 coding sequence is TGTGCCAGCAGTGATCCGGGAAGTGGAGTCTACGAGCAGTACTTC.

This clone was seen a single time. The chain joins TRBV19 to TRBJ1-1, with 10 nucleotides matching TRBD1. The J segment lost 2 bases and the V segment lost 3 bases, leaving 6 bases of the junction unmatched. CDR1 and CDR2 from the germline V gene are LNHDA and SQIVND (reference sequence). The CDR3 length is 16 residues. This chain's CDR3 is CASSIRQGAVNTEAFF. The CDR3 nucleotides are TGTGCCAGTAGTATCCGACAGGGGGCGGTTAACACTGAAGCTTTCTTT.

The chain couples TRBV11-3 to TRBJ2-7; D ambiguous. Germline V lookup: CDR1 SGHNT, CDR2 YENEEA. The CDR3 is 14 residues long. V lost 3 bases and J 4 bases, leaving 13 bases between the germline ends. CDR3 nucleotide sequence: TGTGCCAGCAGCTTGGATGGCACCCAATACGAGCAGTACTTC. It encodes CASSLDGTQYEQYF.

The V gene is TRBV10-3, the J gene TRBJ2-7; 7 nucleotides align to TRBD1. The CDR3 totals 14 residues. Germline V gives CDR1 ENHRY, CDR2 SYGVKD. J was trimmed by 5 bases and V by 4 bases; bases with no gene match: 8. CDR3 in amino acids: CAISARDSNHEQYF. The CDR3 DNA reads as TGTGCCATCAGTGCCCGGGACAGTAACCACGAGCAGTACTTC.

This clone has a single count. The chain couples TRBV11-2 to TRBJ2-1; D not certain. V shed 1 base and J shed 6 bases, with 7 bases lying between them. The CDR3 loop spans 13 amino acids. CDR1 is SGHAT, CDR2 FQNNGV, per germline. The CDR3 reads CASSLVSVNEQFF. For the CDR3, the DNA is TGTGCCAGCAGCTTAGTGTCCGTCAATGAGCAGTTCTTC.

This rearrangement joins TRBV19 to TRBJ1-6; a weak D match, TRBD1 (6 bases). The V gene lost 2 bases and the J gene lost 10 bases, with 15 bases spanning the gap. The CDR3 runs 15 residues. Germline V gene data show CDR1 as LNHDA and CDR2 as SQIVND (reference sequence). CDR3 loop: CASSISDSKLSPLHF. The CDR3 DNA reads TGTGCCAGTAGTATATCGGACAGCAAACTCTCACCCCTCCACTTT.

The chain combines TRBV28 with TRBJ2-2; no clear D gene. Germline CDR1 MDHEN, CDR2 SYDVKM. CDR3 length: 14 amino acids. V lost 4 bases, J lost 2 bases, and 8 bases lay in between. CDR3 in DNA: TGTGCCAGCAGTTCCGCAGAAAACACCGGGGAGCTGTTTTTT. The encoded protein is CASSSAENTGELFF.

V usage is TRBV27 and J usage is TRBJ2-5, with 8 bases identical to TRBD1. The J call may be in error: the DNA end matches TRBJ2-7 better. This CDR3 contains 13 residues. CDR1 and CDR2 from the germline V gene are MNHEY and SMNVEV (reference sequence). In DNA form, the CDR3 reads TGTGCCAGCAGCTGGGGACAGGACTACGAGCAGTACTTC. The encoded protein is CASSWGQDYEQYF.

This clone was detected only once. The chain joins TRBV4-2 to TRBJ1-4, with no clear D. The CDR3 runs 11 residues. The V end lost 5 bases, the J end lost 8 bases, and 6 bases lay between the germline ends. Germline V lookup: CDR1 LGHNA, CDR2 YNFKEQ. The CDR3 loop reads CASSLGEKLFF. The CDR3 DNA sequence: TGTGCCAGCAGCTTGGGGGAAAAACTGTTTTTT.

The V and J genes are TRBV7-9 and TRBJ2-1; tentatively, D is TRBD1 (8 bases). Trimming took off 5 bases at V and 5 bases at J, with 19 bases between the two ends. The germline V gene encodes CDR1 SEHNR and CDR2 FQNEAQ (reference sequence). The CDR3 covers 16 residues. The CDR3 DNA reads TGTGCCAGCAGCAGGATTACAGGGGGGGCTCACAATGAGCAGTTCTTC. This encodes CASSRITGGAHNEQFF.

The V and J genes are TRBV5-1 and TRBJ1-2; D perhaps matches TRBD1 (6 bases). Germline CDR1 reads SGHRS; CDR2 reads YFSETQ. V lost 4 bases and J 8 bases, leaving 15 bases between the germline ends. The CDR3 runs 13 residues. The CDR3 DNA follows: TGCGCCAGCAGCGAGAGCAGGGGTGAAGGCTACACCTTC. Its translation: CASSESRGEGYTF.